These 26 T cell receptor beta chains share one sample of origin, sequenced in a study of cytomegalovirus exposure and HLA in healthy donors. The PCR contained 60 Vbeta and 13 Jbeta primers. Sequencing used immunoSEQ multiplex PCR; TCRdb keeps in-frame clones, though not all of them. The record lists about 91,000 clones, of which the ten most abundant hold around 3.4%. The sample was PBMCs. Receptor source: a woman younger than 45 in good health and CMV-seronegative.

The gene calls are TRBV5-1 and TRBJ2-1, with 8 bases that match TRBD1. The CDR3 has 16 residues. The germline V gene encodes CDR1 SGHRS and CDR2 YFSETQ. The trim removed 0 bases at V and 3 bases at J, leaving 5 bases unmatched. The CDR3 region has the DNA TGCGCCAGCAGCTTGGTCGGGACAGGTCGCTACAATGAGCAGTTCTTC. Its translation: CASSLVGTGRYNEQFF.

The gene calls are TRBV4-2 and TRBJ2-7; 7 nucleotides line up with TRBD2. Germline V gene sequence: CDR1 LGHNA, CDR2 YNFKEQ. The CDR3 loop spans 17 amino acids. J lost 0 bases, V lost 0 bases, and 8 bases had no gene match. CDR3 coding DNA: TGTGCCAGCAGCCAAGATGTTGGGACTACCCCCTCCTACGAGCAGTACTTC. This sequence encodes CASSQDVGTTPSYEQYF.

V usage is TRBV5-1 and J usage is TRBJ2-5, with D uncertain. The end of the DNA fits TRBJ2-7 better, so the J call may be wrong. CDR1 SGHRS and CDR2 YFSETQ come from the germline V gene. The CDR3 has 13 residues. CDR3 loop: CASSWRVSYEQYF. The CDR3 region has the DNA TGCGCCAGCAGCTGGAGAGTGAGCTACGAGCAGTACTTC.

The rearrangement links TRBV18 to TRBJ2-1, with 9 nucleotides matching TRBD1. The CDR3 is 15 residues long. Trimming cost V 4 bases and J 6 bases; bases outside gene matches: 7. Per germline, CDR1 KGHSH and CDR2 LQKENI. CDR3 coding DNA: TGTGCCAGCTCACAGCCGGGACAGGGAGGCAATGAGCAGTTCTTC. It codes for CASSQPGQGGNEQFF.

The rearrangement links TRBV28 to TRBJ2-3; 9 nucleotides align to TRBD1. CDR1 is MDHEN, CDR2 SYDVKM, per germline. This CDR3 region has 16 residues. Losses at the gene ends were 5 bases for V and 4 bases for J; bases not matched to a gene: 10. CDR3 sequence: CASSPAGTGRPDTQYF. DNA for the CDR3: TGTGCCAGCAGTCCTGCCGGGACAGGGAGACCAGATACGCAGTATTTT.

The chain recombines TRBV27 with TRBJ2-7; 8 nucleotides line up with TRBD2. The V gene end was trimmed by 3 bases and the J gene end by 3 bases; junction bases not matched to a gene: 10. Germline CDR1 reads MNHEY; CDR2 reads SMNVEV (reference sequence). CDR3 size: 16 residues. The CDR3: CASSFYVAGNIYEQYF. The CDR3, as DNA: TGTGCCAGCAGTTTTTATGTAGCGGGGAACATCTACGAGCAGTACTTC.

The CDR3: CASSPRRGASEQYF. The CDR3 nucleotides are TGTGCCAGCAGCCCCCGTCGGGGGGCAAGTGAGCAGTACTTC. V gene TRBV11-3 combines with J gene TRBJ2-7; weak D call: TRBD2 (7 bases). CDR1 is SGHNT, CDR2 YENEEA, per germline. This CDR3 is built from 14 residues. Deletions cut 5 bases from V and 7 bases from J, with 18 bases between.

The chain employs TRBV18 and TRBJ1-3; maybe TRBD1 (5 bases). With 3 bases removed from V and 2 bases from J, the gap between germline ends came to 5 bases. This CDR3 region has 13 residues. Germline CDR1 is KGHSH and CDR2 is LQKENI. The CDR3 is CASSPTAGNTIYF. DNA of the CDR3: TGTGCCAGCTCACCGACAGCTGGAAACACCATATATTTT.

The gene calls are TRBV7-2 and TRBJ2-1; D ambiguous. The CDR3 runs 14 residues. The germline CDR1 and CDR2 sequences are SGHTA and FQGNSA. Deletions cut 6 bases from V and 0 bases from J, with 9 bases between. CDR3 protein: CASSLLISYNEQFF. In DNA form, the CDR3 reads TGTGCCAGCAGTTTGTTAATCTCCTACAATGAGCAGTTCTTC. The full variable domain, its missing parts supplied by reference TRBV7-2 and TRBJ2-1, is GAGVSQSPSNKVTEKGKDVELRCDPISGHTALYWYRQSLGQGLEFLIYFQGNSAPDKSGLPSDRFSAERTGGSVSTLTIQRTQQEDSAVYLCASSLLISYNEQFFGPGTRLTVL.

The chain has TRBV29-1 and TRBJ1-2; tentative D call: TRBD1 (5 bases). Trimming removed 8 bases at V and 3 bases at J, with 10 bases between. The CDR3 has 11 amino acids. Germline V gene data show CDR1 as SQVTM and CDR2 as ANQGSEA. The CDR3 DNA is TGCAGCCCCGGGGGGGACTATGGCTACACCTTC. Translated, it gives CSPGGDYGYTF. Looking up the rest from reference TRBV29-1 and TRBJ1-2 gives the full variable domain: SAVISQKPSRDICQRGTSLTIQCQVDSQVTMMFWYRQQPGQSLTLIATANQGSEATYESGFVIDKFPISRPNLTFSTLTVSNMSPEDSSIYLCSPGGDYGYTFGSGTRLTVV.

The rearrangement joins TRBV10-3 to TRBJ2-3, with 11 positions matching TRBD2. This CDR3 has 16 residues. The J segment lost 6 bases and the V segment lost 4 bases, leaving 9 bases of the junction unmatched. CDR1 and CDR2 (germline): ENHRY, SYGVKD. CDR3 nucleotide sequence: TGTGCCATCAGTGGCGATAGCGGGAGGGCCCCCGATACGCAGTATTTT. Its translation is CAISGDSGRAPDTQYF.

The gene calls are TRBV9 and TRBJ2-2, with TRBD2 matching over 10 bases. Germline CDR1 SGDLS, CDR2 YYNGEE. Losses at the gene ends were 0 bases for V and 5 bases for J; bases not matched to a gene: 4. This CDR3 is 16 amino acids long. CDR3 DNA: TGTGCCAGCAGCGTAGAAAGAGCGGGGGGGACCGGGGAGCTGTTTTTT. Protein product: CASSVERAGGTGELFF.

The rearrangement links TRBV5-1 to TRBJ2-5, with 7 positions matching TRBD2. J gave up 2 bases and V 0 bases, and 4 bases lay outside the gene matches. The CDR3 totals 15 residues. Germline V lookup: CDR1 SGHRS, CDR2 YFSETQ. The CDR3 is CASSLDAGRQETQYF. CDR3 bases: TGCGCCAGCAGCTTGGATGCCGGGAGGCAAGAGACCCAGTACTTC. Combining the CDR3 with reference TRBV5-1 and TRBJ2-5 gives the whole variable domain KAGVTQTPRYLIKTRGQQVTLSCSPISGHRSVSWYQQTPGQGLQFLFEYFSETQRNKGNFPGRFSGRQFSNSRSEMNVSTLELGDSALYLCASSLDAGRQETQYFGPGTRLLVL.

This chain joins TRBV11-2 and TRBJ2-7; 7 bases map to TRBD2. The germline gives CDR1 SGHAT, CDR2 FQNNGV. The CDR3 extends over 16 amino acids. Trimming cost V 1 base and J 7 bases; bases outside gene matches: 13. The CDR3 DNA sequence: TGTGCCAGCAGCTTAGCCCCCAGCGGGGCCTCGGGGGAGCAGTACTTC. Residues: CASSLAPSGASGEQYF.

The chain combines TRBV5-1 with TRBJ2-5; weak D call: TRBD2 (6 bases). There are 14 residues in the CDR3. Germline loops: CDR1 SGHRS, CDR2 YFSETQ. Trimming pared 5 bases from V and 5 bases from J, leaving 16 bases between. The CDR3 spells CASRVGEAGETQYF. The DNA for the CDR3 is TGCGCCAGCAGAGTGGGGGAGGCGGGCGAGACCCAGTACTTC.

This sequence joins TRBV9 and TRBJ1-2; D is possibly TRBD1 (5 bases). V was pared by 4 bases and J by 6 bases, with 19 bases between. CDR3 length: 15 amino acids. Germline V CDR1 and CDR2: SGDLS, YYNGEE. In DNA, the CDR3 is TGTGCCAGCAGCCCCCGATCGGGTTGGGGGGATGGCTACACCTTC. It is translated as CASSPRSGWGDGYTF. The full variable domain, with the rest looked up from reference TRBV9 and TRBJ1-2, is DSGVTQTPKHLITATGQRVTLRCSPRSGDLSVYWYQQSLDQGLQFLIQYYNGEERAKGNILERFSAQQFPDLHSELNLSSLELGDSALYFCASSPRSGWGDGYTFGSGTRLTVV.

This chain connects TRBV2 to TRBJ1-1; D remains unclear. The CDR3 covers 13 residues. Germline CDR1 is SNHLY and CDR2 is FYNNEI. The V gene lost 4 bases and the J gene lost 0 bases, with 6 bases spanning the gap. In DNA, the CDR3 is TGTGCCAGCAGTGTTTATTTGAACACTGAAGCTTTCTTT. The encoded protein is CASSVYLNTEAFF.

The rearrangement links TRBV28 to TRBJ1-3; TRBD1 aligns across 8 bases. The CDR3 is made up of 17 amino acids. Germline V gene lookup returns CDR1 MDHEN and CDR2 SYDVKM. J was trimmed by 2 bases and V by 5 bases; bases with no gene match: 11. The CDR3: CASSLGIQGAAGNTIYF. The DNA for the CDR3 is TGTGCCAGCAGTCTGGGGATCCAGGGGGCCGCTGGAAACACCATATATTTT.

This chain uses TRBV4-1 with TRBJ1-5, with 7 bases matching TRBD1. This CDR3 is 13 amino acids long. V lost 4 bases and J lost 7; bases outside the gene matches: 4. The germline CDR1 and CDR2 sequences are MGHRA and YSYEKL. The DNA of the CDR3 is TGCGCCAGCAGCCCCGGGACAGTCCAGCCCCAGCATTTT. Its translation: CASSPGTVQPQHF.

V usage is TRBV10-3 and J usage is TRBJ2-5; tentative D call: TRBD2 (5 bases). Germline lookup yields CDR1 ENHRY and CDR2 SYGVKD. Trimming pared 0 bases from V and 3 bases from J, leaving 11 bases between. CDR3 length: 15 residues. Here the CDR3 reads CAISESELGEETQYF. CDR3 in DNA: TGTGCCATCAGTGAGTCGGAACTAGGAGAAGAGACCCAGTACTTC.

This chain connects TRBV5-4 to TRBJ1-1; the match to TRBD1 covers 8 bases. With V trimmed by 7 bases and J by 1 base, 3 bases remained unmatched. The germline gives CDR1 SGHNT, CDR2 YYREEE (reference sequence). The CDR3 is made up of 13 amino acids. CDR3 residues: CASLGQANTEAFF. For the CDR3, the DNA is TGTGCCAGCCTGGGACAGGCGAACACTGAAGCTTTCTTT. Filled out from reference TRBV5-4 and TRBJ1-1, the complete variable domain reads ETGVTQSPTHLIKTRGQQVTLRCSSQSGHNTVSWYQQALGQGPQFIFQYYREEENGRGNFPPRFSGLQFPNYSSELNVNALELDDSALYLCASLGQANTEAFFGQGTRLTVV.

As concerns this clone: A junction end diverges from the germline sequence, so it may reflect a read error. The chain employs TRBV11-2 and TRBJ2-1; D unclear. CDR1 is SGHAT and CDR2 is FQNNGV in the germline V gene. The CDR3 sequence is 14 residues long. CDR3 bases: TGTGCCAGCAGCTTAGATGGCTCCGACAATGAGCAGTTCTTC. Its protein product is CASSLDGSDNEQFF.

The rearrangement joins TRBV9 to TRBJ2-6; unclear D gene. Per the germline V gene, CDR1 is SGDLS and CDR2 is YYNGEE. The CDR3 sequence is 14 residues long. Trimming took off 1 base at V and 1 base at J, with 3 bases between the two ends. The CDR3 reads CASSVLSGANVLTF. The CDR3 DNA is TGTGCCAGCAGCGTACTTTCTGGGGCCAACGTCCTGACTTTC.

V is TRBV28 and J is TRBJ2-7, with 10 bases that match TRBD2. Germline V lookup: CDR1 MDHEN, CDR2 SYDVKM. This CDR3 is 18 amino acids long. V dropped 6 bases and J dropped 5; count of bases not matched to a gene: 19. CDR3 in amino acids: CASSPRFRASGRAHEQYF. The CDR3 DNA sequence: TGTGCCAGCAGCCCCCGGTTTAGGGCAAGCGGGAGGGCCCACGAGCAGTACTTC.

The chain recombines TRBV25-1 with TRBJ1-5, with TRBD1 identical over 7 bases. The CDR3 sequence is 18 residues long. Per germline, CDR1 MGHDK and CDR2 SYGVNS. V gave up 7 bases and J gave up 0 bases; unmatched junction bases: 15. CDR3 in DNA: TGTGCCAGCACCACACACAGGTCAGGGGGTTATAGCAATCAGCCCCAGCATTTT. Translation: CASTTHRSGGYSNQPQHF.

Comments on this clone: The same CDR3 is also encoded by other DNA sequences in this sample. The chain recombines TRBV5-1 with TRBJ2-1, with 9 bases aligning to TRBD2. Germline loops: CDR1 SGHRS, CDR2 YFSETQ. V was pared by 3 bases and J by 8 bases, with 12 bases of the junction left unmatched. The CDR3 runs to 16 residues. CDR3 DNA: TGCGCCAGCAGCTCTGGGGGCGGGAGGGATCTACATGAGCAGTTCTTC. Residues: CASSSGGGRDLHEQFF.